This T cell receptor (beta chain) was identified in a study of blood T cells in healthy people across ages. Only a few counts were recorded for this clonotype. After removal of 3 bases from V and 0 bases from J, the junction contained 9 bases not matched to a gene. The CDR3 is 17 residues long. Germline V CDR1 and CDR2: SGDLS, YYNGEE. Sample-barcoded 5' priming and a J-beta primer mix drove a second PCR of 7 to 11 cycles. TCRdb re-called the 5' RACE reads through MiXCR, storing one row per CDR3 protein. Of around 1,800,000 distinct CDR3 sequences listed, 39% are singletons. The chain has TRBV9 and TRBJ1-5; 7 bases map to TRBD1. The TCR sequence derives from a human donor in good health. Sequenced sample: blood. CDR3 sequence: CASSATGDSYSNQPQHF. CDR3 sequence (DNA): TGTGCCAGCAGCGCCACGGGGGACAGCTATAGCAATCAGCCCCAGCATTTT.